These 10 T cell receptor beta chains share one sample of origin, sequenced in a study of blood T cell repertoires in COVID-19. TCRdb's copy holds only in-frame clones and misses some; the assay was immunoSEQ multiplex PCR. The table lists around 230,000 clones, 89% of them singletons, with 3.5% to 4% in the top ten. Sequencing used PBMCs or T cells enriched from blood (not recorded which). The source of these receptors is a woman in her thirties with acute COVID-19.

The CDR3 coding sequence is TGTGCCAGCCTGCCCTTTGGGGGAGCGGGACTCTCGTACAATGAGCAGTTCTTC. It encodes CASLPFGGAGLSYNEQFF. The rearrangement links TRBV19 to TRBJ2-1; TRBD2 agrees at 7 bases. This CDR3 is built from 18 residues. In germline, CDR1 is LNHDA, CDR2 SQIVND (reference sequence). V trimming: 9 bases; J trimming: 4 bases; junction bases outside the gene matches: 21.

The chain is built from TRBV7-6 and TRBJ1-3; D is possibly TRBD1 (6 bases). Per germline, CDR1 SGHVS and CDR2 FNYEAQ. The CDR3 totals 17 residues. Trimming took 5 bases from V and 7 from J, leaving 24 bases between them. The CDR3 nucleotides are TGTGCCAGCAGCCGAAGTACTACGGACAGTGAGGGGAACACCATATATTTT. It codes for CASSRSTTDSEGNTIYF.

The CDR3 DNA sequence: TGTGCCAGCAACGGGAGGGGTTCACCCCTCCACTTT. Protein product: CASNGRGSPLHF. V gene TRBV6-5 combines with J gene TRBJ1-6; D is perhaps TRBD1 (5 bases). The CDR3 is made up of 12 amino acids. Germline CDR1 MNHEY, CDR2 SVGAGI. Trimming cost V 7 bases and J 9 bases, with 10 bases left between them.

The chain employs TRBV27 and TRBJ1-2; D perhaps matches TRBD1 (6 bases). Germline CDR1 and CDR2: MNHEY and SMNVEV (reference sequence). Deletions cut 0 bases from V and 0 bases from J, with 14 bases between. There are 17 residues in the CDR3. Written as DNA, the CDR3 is TGTGCCAGCAGTTTATCGGAACAGGGCATAACTAACTATGGCTACACCTTC. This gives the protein CASSLSEQGITNYGYTF.

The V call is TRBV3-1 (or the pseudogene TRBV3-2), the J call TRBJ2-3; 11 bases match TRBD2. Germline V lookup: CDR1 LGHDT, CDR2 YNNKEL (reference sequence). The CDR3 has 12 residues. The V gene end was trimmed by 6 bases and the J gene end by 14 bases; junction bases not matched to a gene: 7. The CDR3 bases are TGTGCCAGCAGTGGTAGCGGGGGGGAGGCGTATTTT. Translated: CASSGSGGEAYF.

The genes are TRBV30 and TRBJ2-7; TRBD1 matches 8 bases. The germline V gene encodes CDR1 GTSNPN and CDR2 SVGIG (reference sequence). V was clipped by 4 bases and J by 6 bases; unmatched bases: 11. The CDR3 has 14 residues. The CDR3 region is CAWIRTGNLGEQYF. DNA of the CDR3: TGTGCCTGGATAAGGACAGGGAATTTGGGCGAGCAGTACTTC.

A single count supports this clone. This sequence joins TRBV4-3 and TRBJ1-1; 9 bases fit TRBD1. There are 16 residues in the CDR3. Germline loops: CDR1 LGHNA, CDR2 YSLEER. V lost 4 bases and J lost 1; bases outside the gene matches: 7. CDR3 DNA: TGCGCCAGCAGCCGCACACCGGGACAGGGGAACACTGAAGCTTTCTTT. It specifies CASSRTPGQGNTEAFF.

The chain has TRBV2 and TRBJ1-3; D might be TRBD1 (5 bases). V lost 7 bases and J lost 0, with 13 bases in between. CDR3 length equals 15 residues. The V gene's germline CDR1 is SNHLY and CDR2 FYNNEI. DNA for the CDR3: TGTGCCAGCACGCGGGACTCCTCCTCTGGAAACACCATATATTTT. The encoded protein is CASTRDSSSGNTIYF.

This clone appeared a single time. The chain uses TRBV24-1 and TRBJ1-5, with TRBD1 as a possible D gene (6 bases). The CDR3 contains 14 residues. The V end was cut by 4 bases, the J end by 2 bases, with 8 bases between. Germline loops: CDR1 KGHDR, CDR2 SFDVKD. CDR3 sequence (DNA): TGTGCCACCAGTGAACAGGGCGGCAATCAGCCCCAGCATTTT. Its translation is CATSEQGGNQPQHF.

The CDR3 reads CASSFRGSTGNQPQHF. In nucleotides, the CDR3 is TGTGCCAGCAGTTTTAGGGGCAGCACAGGCAATCAGCCCCAGCATTTT. The chain employs TRBV28 and TRBJ1-5; a possible D gene is TRBD1 (5 bases). This CDR3 has 16 amino acids. The germline V gene has CDR1 MDHEN and CDR2 SYDVKM. The V end lost 3 bases, the J end lost 2 bases, and 14 bases lay between the germline ends.